This TCR beta chain was observed in a study of shared clonotypes between healthy human individuals. As for the study in general: Aged between 18 and 49, the donors were a couple of women and three men. Whole-study results and caveats: The represented genetic and exposure-history diversity was limited by the small number of donors.

Comments on this clone: Its specificity is unknown.

Template amounts of 250 to 350 ng DNA, tens of thousands of T cell genomes, were employed in unsorted PBMC replicate PCRs. Under the authors' procedure: ImmunoSEQ output held junction-only sequences without quality scores, so filtering differed. The data were produced by immunoSEQ multiplex PCR, yet TCRdb's version contains in-frame clones alone and is incomplete. V and J calls and clone size are as listed in that table; D and trimming were resolved from the DNA. The table records roughly 500,000 clones, roughly 77% of them present only once. The CDR3 consists of 15 residues. Germline-derived CDR1 and CDR2 are SGHVS and FNYEAQ.

The chain links TRBV7-6 to TRBJ2-5; possibly TRBD1 for D (6 bases). The J call may not be correct, given that the DNA end is closer to TRBJ2-7. Material: PBMCs. The TCR originated in a woman in her thirties or forties in good health. Some clones in this sample may be carry-over from other donors' samples. The CDR3 loop reads CASSLGAGSSYEQYF. The CDR3 DNA follows: TGTGCCAGCAGCTTGGGGGCTGGAAGCTCCTACGAGCAGTACTTC.